This T cell receptor (beta chain) was sequenced for a study of response to subunit inactivated influenza vaccine. The study's findings and limits: The study's authors posited that every seasonal influenza vaccination enlists few new T cells.

Each CDR3 protein is one row after TCRdb ran MiXCR on the RT-PCR reads. The table lists hundreds of thousands of distinct CDR3 sequences, approximately 13% of them singletons. This clonotype was observed a few times. As yet, its antigen is unknown. The clonotype was recovered from a man aged 50 to 59 who received an inactivated influenza vaccine. Sequences were derived from PBMCs from blood, sampled approximately 15 days before vaccination.

The CDR3 bases are TGCAGCGTTGAAGGGCAGTCCAACAATGAGCAGTTCTTC. Translated: CSVEGQSNNEQFF. This chain joins TRBV29-1 and TRBJ2-1, with no clear D. This CDR3 spans 13 amino acids. From germline, CDR1 is SQVTM and CDR2 ANQGSEA. With 1 base removed from V and 5 bases from J, the gap between germline ends came to 9 bases.